This entry concerns a single T cell receptor beta chain. The participants were between roughly 18 and 89 years old and came from about two dozen US areas. These data come from a study of blood T cell repertoires in COVID-19. In the original workflow: Estimation of nucleated cell counts was performed using reference gene primer amplification. The data were produced by immunoSEQ multiplex PCR, yet TCRdb's version contains in-frame clones alone and is incomplete. The V and J calls and clone size come from that table; D and trimming were worked out from the DNA. The sample includes under 200,000 clones, about 82% seen only once; the top ten take 4.5% to 6.5%. Material: PBMCs or T cells enriched from blood (not recorded which). This TCR was recovered from a man aged 35-49 years with acute COVID-19.

The CDR3: CASTRSAGTAYEQYF. The CDR3, as DNA: TGTGCCAGCACCCGGAGCGCGGGGACAGCGTACGAGCAGTACTTC. This chain links TRBV11-1 with TRBJ2-7; tentatively, D is TRBD1 (7 bases). The CDR3 covers 15 residues. CDR1 is SGHAT and CDR2 is FQDESV in the germline V gene (reference sequence). The ends were cut back, 7 bases at V and 4 bases at J, with 20 bases in the middle.